This T cell receptor (beta chain) was captured in a study of blood T cell repertoires in COVID-19. The wider study: Two negative PCRs, clearance, or symptom resolution characterized the recovered Cohort 3 donors.

Individuals aged about 18 to 89 years were recruited from approximately 24 US areas. Cohorts were assigned according to the clinical history that participants reported. The table came from immunoSEQ multiplex PCR; TCRdb's copy has only in-frame clones and leaves some out. The profile shows 400,000 or so clones, around 87% of them singletons. V was clipped by 0 bases and J by 2 bases, with 20 bases between them. This CDR3 has 19 residues. Per germline, CDR1 MGHRA and CDR2 YSYEKL. The sequence was collected from a man aged 40-50 years in a cohort exposed to, infected with or recovered from COVID-19 (not recorded which). The chain has TRBV4-1 and TRBJ2-4; a possible D gene is TRBD2 (6 bases). Sequencing was carried out using PBMCs or T cells enriched from blood (not recorded which). The CDR3 sequence: CASSQDSPSDRASKNIQYF. DNA of the CDR3: TGCGCCAGCAGCCAAGATTCCCCTAGCGATCGCGCGTCCAAAAACATTCAGTACTTC.